The clone carrying this T cell receptor beta chain was seen more than once but under ten times. Its target is not known. Sequencing used immunoSEQ multiplex PCR; TCRdb keeps in-frame clones, though not all of them. Of 61,000 or so clones detected, around 80% appear once; the ten largest clones hold less than 0.6%. This entry belongs to a study of memory CD4+ T cells and cytomegalovirus serostatus. The sort gate was single viable CD3+CD4+CD8-CD45RO+ cells for memory CD4+ T cells. Regarding the study as a whole: The CMV-associated TCR signature appears largely within the CD4+ memory repertoire.

In germline, CDR1 is SEHNR, CDR2 FQNEAQ (reference sequence). The V segment lost 5 bases and the J segment 1 base; nucleotides outside the gene matches: 11. The CDR3 totals 17 residues. The TCR sequence derives from an adult in good health and CMV-seronegative. Some clones in this sample may be carry-over from other donors' samples. Source material: memory CD4+ T cells from blood. This chain joins TRBV7-9 and TRBJ2-3; TRBD2 agrees at 8 bases. This CDR3 is CASSPGRAGARTDTQYF. The CDR3 nucleotides read TGTGCCAGCAGCCCCGGGAGGGCGGGGGCCCGCACAGATACGCAGTATTTT.